The following is a T cell receptor beta chain sequence with its context. The data were obtained in a study of cytomegalovirus exposure and HLA in healthy donors. V lost 6 bases and J lost 7; bases outside the gene matches: 9. This CDR3 spans 17 amino acids. Germline-derived CDR1 and CDR2 are WSHSY and SAAADI. Clones were sequenced by immunoSEQ multiplex PCR, and TCRdb holds only the in-frame ones, with some missing. The sample yields 200,000 to 300,000 clones, around 91% seen once. Material: PBMCs. This receptor was identified in a woman aged 25-40 years in good health and CMV-seronegative. The chain joins TRBV10-2 to TRBJ2-1; 16 positions match TRBD2. This CDR3 reads CASRKPGTSGRGNEQFF. The CDR3 coding sequence is TGCGCCAGCAGAAAACCCGGGACTAGCGGGAGGGGAAATGAGCAGTTCTTC.